Reported below is one T cell receptor (beta chain). The CDR3 totals 14 residues. Germline V lookup: CDR1 SGDLS, CDR2 YYNGEE. The V end was cut by 0 bases, the J end by 4 bases, with 10 bases between. Treatment of the sample: around 19 received Ad26.COV2.S at low or high dose, single or two shots; about 5 received placebo; per-sample allocation not given. Samples were taken on day 63 after the first vaccine or placebo injection. An adult of 18-55 years in Boston served as donor. This table comes from immunoSEQ multiplex PCR, and its TCRdb copy is limited to in-frame clones, with some not included. This sample has over 350,000 clones; 88% occur once, and the top ten carry around 3.4%. The data originate from a study of Ad26.COV2.S vaccination and SARS-CoV-2 variants.

The source is a person aged 18 to 65 who received the Ad26.COV2.S COVID-19 vaccine or a placebo. This rearrangement joins TRBV9 to TRBJ1-1, with D perhaps matching TRBD1 (6 bases). The source was peripheral blood, collected in a trial of Ad26.COV2.S vaccine versus placebo. In nucleotides, the CDR3 is TGTGCCAGCAGCGTAGACAGAGGGGGCACTGAAGCTTTCTTT. It translates to CASSVDRGGTEAFF.